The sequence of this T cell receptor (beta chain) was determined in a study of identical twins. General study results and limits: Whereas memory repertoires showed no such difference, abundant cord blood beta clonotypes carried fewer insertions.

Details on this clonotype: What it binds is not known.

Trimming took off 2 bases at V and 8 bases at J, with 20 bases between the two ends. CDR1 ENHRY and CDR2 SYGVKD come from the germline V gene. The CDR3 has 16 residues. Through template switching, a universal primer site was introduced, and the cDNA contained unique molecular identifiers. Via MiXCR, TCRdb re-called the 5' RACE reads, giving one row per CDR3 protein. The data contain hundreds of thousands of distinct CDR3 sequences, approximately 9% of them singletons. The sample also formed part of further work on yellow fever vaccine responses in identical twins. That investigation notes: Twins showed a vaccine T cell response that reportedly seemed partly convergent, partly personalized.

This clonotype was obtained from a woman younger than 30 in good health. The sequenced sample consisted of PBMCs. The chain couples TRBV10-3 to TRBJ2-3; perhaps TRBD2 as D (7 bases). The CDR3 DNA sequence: TGTGCCATCAGTGAGGCCCGAGGGGGGGAGACTAGTACGCAGTATTTT. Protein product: CAISEARGGETSTQYF.